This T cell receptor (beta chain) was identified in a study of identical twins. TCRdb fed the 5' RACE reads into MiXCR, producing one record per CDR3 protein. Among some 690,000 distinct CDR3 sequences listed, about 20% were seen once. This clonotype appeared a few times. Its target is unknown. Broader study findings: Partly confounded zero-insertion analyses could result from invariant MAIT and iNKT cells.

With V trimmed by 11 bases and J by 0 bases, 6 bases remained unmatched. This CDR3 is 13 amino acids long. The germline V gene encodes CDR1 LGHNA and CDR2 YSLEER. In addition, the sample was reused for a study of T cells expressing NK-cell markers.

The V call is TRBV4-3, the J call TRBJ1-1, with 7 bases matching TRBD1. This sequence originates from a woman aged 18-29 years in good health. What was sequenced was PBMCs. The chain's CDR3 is CAARGQMNTEAFF. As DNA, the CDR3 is TGCGCCGCCAGGGGACAGATGAACACTGAAGCTTTCTTT.